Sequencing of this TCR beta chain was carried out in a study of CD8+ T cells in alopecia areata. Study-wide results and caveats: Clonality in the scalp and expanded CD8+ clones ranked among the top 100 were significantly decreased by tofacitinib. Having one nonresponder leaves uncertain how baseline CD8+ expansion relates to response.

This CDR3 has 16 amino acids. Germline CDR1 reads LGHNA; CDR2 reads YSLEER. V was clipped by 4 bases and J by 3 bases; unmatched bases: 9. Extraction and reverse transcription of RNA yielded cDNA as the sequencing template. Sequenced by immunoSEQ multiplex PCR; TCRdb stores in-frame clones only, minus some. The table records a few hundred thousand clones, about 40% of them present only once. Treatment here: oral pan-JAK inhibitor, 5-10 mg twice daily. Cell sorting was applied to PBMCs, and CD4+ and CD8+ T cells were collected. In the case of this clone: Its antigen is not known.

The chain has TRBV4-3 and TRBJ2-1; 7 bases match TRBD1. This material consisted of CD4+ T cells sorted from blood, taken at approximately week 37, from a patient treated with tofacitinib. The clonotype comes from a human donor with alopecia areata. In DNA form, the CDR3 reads TGCGCCAGCAGCCCCGGCGCCTCAGGGGGCTACAATGAGCAGTTCTTC. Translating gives CASSPGASGGYNEQFF.